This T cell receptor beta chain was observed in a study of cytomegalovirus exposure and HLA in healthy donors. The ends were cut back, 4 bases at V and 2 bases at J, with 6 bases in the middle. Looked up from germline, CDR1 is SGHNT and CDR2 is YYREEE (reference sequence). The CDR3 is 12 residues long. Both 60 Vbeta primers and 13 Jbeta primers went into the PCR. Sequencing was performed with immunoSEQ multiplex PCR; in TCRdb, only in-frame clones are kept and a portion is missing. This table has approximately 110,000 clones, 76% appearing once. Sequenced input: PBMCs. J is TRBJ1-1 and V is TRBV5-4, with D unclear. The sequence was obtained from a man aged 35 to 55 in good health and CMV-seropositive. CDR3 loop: CASSHTNTEAFF. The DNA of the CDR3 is TGTGCCAGCAGCCACACAAACACTGAAGCTTTCTTT.